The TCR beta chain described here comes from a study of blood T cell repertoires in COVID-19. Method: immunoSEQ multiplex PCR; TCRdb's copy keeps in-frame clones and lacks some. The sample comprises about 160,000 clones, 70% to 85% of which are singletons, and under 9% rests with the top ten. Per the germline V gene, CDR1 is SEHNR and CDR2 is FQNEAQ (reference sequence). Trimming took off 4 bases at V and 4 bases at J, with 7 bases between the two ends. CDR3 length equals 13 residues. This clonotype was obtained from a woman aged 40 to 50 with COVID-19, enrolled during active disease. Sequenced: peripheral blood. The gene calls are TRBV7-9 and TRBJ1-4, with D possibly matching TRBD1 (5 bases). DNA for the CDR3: TGTGCCAGCAGCTCAGGGTTTAATGAAAAACTGTTTTTT. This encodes CASSSGFNEKLFF.